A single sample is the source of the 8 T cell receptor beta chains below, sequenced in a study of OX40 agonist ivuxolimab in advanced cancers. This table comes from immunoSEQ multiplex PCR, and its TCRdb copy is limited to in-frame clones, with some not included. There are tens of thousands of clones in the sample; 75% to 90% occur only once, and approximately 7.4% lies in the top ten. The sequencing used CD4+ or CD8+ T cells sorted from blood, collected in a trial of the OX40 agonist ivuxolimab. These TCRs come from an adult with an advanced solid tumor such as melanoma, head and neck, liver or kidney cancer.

The CDR3 DNA is TGTGCCAGCAGCTTTGGGGACAGGGCCGGGGAGCTGTTTTTT. Encoded protein: CASSFGDRAGELFF. V usage is TRBV7-9 and J usage is TRBJ2-2, with 9 bases identical to TRBD1. Losses at the gene ends were 3 bases for V and 6 bases for J; bases not matched to a gene: 2. The length of the CDR3 is 14 residues. Germline V gene lookup returns CDR1 SEHNR and CDR2 FQNEAQ (reference sequence).

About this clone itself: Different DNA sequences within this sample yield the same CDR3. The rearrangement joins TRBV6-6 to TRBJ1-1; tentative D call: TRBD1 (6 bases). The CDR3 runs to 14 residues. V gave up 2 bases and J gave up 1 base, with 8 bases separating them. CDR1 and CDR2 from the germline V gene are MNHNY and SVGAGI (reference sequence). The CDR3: CASSYGGANTEAFF. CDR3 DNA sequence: TGTGCCAGCAGTTACGGGGGGGCGAACACTGAAGCTTTCTTT.

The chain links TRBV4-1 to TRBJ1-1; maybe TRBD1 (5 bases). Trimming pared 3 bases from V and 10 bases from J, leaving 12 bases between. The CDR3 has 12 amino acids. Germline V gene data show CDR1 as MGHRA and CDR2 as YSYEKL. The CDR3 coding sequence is TGCGCCAGCAGCCAGGCCAGGGAGGGAGCTTTCTTT. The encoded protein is CASSQAREGAFF.

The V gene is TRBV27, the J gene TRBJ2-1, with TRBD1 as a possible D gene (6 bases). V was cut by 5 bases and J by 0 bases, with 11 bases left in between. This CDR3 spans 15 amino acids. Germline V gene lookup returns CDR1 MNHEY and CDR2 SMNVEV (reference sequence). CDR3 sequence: CASSPRGGSYNEQFF. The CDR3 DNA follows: TGTGCCAGCAGTCCCAGGGGCGGCTCCTACAATGAGCAGTTCTTC.

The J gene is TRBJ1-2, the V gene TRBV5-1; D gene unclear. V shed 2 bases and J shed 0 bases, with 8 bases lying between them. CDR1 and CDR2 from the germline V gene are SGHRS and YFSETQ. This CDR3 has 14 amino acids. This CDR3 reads CASSFDTANYGYTF. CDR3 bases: TGCGCCAGCAGCTTCGACACAGCTAACTATGGCTACACCTTC.

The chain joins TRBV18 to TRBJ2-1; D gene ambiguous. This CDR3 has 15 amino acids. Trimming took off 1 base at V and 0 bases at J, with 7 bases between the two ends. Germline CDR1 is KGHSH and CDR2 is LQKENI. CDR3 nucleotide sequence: TGTGCCAGCTCACCACAAACAGACTCCTACAATGAGCAGTTCTTC. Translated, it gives CASSPQTDSYNEQFF.

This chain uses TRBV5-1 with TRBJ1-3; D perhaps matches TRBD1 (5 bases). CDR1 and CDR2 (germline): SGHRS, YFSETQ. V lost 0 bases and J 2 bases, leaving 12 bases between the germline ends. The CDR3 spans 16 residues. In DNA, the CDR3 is TGCGCCAGCAGCTTGGCAGGCAGGGCAACTGGAAACACCATATATTTT. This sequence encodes CASSLAGRATGNTIYF.

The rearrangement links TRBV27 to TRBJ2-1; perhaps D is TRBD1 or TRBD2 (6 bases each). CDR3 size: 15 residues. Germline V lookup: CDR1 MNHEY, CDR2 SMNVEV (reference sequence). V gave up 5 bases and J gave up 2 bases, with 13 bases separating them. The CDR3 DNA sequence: TGTGCCAGCAGTGGAGGGGGGTTCACCTACAATGAGCAGTTCTTC. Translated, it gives CASSGGGFTYNEQFF.